This TCR beta chain was captured in a study of blood T cell repertoires in COVID-19 (dated by TCRdb to the early 2020s). Broadly, across the study: The collaborator samples originated in the United States, Italy and Spain and spanned the acute and convalescent phases of COVID-19. The prospective study material was composed of cDNA or gDNA derived from T cells, B-cell-depleted T cells, or PBMCs. Subjects who had been exposed to COVID-19, were actively infected with it, or had recovered from it provided the deeply sampled blood TCRbeta repertoires that made up the dataset. The repertoires were released in a freely available public database intended as a resource for research on the immune response to SARS-CoV-2. The samples were drawn from the first 160 participants of the ongoing ImmuneRACE study and from over 950 subjects provided by 6 global collaborators. Nearly every sample came with metadata listing a de-identified subject ID, COVID-19 status, age in years and sex. HLA class I and class II types, where available, came from metadata supplied by the sample provider rather than from assay-based typing. General study outcomes and caveats: The quantity of clinical and demographic metadata differed by source and by participant and was supplied without curation.

Participants in the prospective study were aged about 18 to 95 years, lived in about two dozen United States geographic areas, and enrolled through a virtual design. In the prospective study, participants were assigned to cohorts based on the clinical history participants reported in a screening survey and a study questionnaire. For ImmuneRACE Cohort 3, a participant was defined as recovered based on two consecutive negative NP/OP PCR tests, clearance by a healthcare professional, or resolution of symptoms. In the prospective study, whole blood, serum and a nasopharyngeal or oropharyngeal swab were collected from each participant by mobile phlebotomists. Prospective study participants could optionally give additional blood draws and questionnaires over a roughly 2-month period. Before DNA extraction, prospective study blood samples were shipped either frozen or at room temperature. From a lookup of the germline V gene (reference sequence), CDR1 and CDR2 are DFQATT and SNEGSKA. Reading from cysteine to phenylalanine, the CDR3 counts 10 amino acids. Only the CDR3 part of the read is kept: 30 bases, read in frame from the first base. At the junction V is shortened by 7 bases and J by 8 bases, with 11 bases in between.

TCRbeta CDR3 regions were amplified from genomic DNA using the immunoSEQ Assay, a bias-controlled multiplex PCR. Processing in the source paper ran as follows. The number of nucleated cells in each sample was estimated by amplification of reference gene primers within the assay. To quantify the absolute abundance of each unique TCRbeta CDR3 rearrangement, sequence reads were collapsed and filtered. For each sample, productive Simpson clonality was calculated as the square root of Simpson's diversity index across productive rearrangements. TCRdb stores this immuneACCESS table with in-frame sequences only. Part of the clones is absent; in the studies checked, under half of the shortfall reflects unresolved V genes, and no reason is known for the rest. V and J calls and clone size come straight from that table; D and trimming were deduced from the DNA. The sample table holds about 220,000 clones, of which 84% were seen once. Of the sample, about 7% is held by the ten largest clones.

This clone was seen only once. The clone's antigen remains unknown. Base quality data are lacking; no much larger clone is found one base away. The source material was PBMCs or T cells enriched from blood (not recorded which). Here the chain combines TRBV20-1 and TRBJ1-1; TRBD1 is a weak D gene call, 5 bases matching. The receptor's source is a woman aged 40-49 years who had recovered from COVID-19. The CDR3 region: CSVNRWEAFF. The bases read TGCAGTGTTAACAGGTGGGAAGCTTTCTTT.